Included here is one T cell receptor beta chain sequence, with context. Its cognate antigen has yet to be identified. There are no base qualities to consult, and no much larger clone falls within one base. The collaborating institutions used their own protocols to collect whole blood in K2EDTA tubes. For TCRbeta analysis, collaborators shipped samples in one of three forms: frozen whole blood, isolated PBMCs, or DNA extracted from either of those sample types. This sample is drawn from a study of blood T cell repertoires in COVID-19 (dated by TCRdb to about 2020). Regarding the complete study: The collaborator samples originated in the United States, Italy and Spain and spanned the acute and convalescent phases of COVID-19. The prospective study material was composed of cDNA or gDNA derived from T cells, B-cell-depleted T cells, or PBMCs. Subjects who had been exposed to COVID-19, were actively infected with it, or had recovered from it provided the deeply sampled blood TCRbeta repertoires that made up the dataset. A freely available public database, intended as a resource for researchers studying the immune response to SARS-CoV-2, is where the repertoires were released. Samples were obtained from the ongoing ImmuneRACE study (first 160 participants) and from over 1,000 subjects provided by 6 global collaborators. Sample metadata almost always included a de-identified subject ID, COVID-19 status, age in years and sex. Where HLA class I and class II types were available, the types were taken from metadata supplied by the sample provider, not from assay-based typing.

TCRbeta CDR3 regions were amplified from genomic DNA using the immunoSEQ Assay, a bias-controlled multiplex PCR. Per the original workflow: The number of nucleated cells in each sample was estimated by amplification of reference gene primers within the assay. Sequence reads were collapsed and filtered to measure the absolute abundance of every unique TCRbeta CDR3 rearrangement. For each sample, productive Simpson clonality was calculated as the square root of Simpson's diversity index across productive rearrangements. TCRdb mirrors the immuneACCESS table, restricted to in-frame sequences. Some clones are absent from its copies; in checked studies, under half trace to an unresolved V gene, and the reason for the others is unknown. The D gene and trimming were derived from the DNA, and the V and J assignments and clone size from that table. The sample includes over 85,000 clones, with roughly 88% observed a single time. Jointly, the top ten make up roughly 25% of the sample.

What the research found in general, with its limitations: Clinical and demographic metadata were provided uncurated, with the amount varying by source and participant.

From V the trimming removes 5 bases and from J it removes 3 bases, while the gene matches leave 2 bases of the junction unaccounted for. Measured from the cysteine to the phenylalanine, the CDR3 is 13 residues long. Only CDR3 DNA remains: 39 bases, in frame from the first base. The CDR1 and CDR2 encoded by the germline V gene are MNHEY and SVGAGI. This receptor was obtained from a man between 60 and 75 years old with acute or convalescent COVID-19. The chain is assembled from TRBV6-5 and TRBJ1-2; 8 junctional bases match TRBD1. Sequencing used peripheral blood. The CDR3 sequence is CASSPTGDYGYTF. The DNA sequence is as follows: TGTGCCAGCAGTCCGACAGGGGACTATGGCTACACCTTC.